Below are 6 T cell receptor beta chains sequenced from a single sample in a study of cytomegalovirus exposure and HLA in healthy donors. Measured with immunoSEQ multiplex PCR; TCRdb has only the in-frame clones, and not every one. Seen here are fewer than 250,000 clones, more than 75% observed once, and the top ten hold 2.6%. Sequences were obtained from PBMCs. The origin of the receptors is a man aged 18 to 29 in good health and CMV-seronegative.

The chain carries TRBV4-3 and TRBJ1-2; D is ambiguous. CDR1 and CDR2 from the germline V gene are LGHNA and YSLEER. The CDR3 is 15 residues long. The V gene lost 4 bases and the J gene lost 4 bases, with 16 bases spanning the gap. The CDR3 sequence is CASSPSHSQLYGYTF. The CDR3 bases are TGCGCCAGCAGCCCCTCCCACAGCCAGCTCTATGGCTACACCTTC.

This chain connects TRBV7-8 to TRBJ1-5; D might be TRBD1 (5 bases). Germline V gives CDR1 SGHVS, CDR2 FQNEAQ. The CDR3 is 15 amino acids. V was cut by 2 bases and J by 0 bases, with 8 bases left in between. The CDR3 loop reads CASSLLGGSNQPQHF. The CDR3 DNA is TGTGCCAGCAGCTTATTGGGGGGTAGCAATCAGCCCCAGCATTTT.

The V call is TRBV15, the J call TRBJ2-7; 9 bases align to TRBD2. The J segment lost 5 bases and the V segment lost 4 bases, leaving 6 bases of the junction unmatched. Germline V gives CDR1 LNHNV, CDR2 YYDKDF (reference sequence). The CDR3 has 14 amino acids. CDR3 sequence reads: CATSTGREGNEQYF. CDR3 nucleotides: TGTGCCACCAGCACGGGGCGGGAGGGTAACGAGCAGTACTTC.

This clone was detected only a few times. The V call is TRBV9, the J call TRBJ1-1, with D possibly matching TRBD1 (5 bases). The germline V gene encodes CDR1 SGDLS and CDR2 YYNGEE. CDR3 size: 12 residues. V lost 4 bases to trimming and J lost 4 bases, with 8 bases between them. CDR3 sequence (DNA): TGTGCCAGCAGCCCAGACAGCACTGAAGCTTTCTTT. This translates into CASSPDSTEAFF.

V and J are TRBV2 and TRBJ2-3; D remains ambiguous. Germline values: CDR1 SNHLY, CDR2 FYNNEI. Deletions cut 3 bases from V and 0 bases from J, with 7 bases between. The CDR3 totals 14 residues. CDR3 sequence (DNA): TGTGCCAGCAGTGAGCTGACTAGCACAGATACGCAGTATTTT. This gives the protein CASSELTSTDTQYF.

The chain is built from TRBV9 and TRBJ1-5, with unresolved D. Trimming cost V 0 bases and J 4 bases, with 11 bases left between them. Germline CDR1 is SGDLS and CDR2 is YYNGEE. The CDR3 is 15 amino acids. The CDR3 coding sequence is TGTGCCAGCAGCGTAGATAGTTGGGAGAATCAGCCCCAGCATTTT. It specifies CASSVDSWENQPQHF.